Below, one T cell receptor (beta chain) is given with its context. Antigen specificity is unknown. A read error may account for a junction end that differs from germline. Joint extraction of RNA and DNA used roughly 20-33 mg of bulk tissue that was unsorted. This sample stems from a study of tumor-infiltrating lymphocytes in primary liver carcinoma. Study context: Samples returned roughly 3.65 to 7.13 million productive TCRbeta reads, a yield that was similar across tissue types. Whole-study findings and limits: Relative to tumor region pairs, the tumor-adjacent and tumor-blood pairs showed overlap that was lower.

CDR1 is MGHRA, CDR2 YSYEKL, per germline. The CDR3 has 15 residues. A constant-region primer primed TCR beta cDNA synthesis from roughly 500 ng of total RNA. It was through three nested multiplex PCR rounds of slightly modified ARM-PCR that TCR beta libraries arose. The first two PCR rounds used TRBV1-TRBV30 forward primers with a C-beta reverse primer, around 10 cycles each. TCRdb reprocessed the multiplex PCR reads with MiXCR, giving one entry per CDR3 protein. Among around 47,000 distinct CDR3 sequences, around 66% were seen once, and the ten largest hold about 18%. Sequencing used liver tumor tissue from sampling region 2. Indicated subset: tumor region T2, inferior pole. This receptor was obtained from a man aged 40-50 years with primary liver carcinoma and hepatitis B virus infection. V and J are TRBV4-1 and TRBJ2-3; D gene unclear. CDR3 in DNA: TGCGCCAGCCGCCAAGACGGCAGGAGCGCAGATACGCAGTATTTT. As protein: CASRQDGRSADTQYF.